The present T cell receptor (beta chain) was sequenced within a study of sequential checkpoint blockade in melanoma (dated by TCRdb to the late 2010s). Turning to the overall study: Patients were assigned by 1:1 randomization to either first-line nivolumab followed by ipilimumab (arm A) or ipilimumab followed by nivolumab (arm B). Both trial sequences were followed by maintenance nivolumab. TCRbeta immunosequencing was performed on DNA from over 90 pretreatment melanoma tumor samples. Some 20 patients had matched tumor biopsies taken before treatment and at week 13, after single-agent nivolumab (arm A) or ipilimumab (arm B). In around 74% of the matched pre- and post-treatment tumor biopsy pairs, both biopsies came from the same lesion. General conclusions and limits of the study: In the nivolumab-first arm (arm A), an association was found between pretreatment tumor TIL clonality and response (P = .04). Small sample sizes and reduced statistical power limited the analyses of tumor T-cell fraction within each arm. Achieving clinical benefit was about 30 times more likely for patients whose tumor T-cell fraction and clonality increased by week 13. Validation of the response-prediction model combining TCR metrics and mutation burden is needed in larger, independent patient cohorts. Tumor T-cell fraction and clonality were found to correlate with PD-L1 staining and CD8+ T-cell counts but not with mutational load.

This clone was found a few times. No antigen is known for it. Base-call qualities are not available, and no considerably larger clone is one nucleotide away. V drops 0 bases and J drops 1 base, leaving 15 bases in between. CDR1 ENHRY and CDR2 SYGVKD were looked up in the germline V gene. The CDR3, cysteine through phenylalanine, is 17 amino acids long. Just CDR3 DNA is preserved here, 51 bases in frame from base 1. TCRbeta CDR3 regions were immunosequenced from genomic DNA with the immunoSEQ Assay. Before high-throughput sequencing, genomic DNA was amplified using bias-controlled multiplex PCR. The source study handled its data this way. To quantify the absolute abundance of each unique TCRbeta CDR3 region, the sequences were collapsed and filtered. Clonality, defined as 1 minus Pielou's evenness, was calculated using productive rearrangements only. Tumor T-cell fraction was calculated by normalizing TCRbeta template counts to the amount of usable DNA, which was estimated from several housekeeping genes. A previously published method was used to identify clones with significantly greater frequencies in on-treatment samples than in baseline samples. The table comes from immuneACCESS by way of TCRdb, which keeps in-frame sequences with V and J called. Part of the clones is missing from these tables; in studies checked, under half for an unresolved V gene and the rest for unknown reasons. The V and J calls and clone size come from that table; D and trimming were worked out from the DNA. For this sample the table gives approximately 2,100 clones, of which under 20% were detected only once. Clones ranked in the top ten supply 15% to 20% of the sample.

The sample's treatment or condition label, decoded: randomized to nivolumab then ipilimumab (arm A) or the reverse (arm B). Prior DNA-damaging chemotherapy had not been received by any trial patient. The samples were obtained from melanoma patients enrolled in CheckMate 064, an open-label, randomized phase II trial testing sequential checkpoint blockade. Genomic DNA from formalin-fixed paraffin-embedded (FFPE) tissue samples served as the input for tumor TCR sequencing. Sequencing used tumor tissue (inferred from file names), obtained from a patient given nivolumab and ipilimumab in sequence. The chain joins TRBV10-3 to TRBJ1-1; 5 matching bases give a weak D call of TRBD1. The source is a human donor with melanoma. For the CDR3, the sequence is CAISESALIDRNTEAFF. The nucleotides are TGTGCCATCAGTGAGTCGGCCCTTATAGACAGGAACACTGAAGCTTTCTTT.